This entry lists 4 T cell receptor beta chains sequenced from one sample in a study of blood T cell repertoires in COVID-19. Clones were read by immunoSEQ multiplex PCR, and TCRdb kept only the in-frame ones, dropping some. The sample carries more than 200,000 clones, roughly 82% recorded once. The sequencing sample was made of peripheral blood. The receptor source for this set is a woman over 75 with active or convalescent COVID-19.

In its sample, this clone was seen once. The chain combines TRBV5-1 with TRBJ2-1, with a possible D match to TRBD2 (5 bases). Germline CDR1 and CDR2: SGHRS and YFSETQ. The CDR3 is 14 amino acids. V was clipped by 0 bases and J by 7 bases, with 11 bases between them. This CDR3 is CASSLVASSNEQFF. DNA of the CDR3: TGCGCCAGCAGCTTGGTGGCTAGCTCAAATGAGCAGTTCTTC.

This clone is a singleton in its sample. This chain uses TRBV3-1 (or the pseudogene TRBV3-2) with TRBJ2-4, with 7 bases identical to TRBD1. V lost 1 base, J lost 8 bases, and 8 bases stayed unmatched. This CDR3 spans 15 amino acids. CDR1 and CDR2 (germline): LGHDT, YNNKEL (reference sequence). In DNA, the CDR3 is TGTGCCAGCAGCCAAGGAGGGACAGTTAACCACATTCAGTACTTC. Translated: CASSQGGTVNHIQYF.

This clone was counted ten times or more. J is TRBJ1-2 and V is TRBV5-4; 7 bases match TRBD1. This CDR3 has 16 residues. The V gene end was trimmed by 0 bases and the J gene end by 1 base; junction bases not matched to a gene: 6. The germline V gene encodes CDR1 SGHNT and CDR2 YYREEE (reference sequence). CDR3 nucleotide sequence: TGTGCCAGCAGCTTGGGTACAGGGGCGTATAACTATGGCTACACCTTC. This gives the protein CASSLGTGAYNYGYTF.

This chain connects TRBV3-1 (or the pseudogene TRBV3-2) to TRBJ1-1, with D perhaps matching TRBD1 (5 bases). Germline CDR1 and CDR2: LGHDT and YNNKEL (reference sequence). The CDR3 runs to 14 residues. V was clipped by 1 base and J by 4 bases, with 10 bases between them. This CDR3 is CASSQVLGVTEAFF. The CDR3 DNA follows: TGTGCCAGCAGCCAAGTTCTAGGGGTCACTGAAGCTTTCTTT.